This TCR beta chain was sequenced during a study of Tregs in tolerant kidney transplant recipients. Notes on this clone: The junction departs from germline at one end; a sequencing error may be responsible. Other DNA sequences in this sample translate to the same CDR3.

Method: immunoSEQ multiplex PCR; TCRdb's copy keeps in-frame clones and lacks some. The repertoire consists of 85,000 to 90,000 clones, with about 92% occurring once and the leading ten covering 4.5% to 5%. The TCR was taken from a human donor in good health. The sequenced sample was CD8+ T cells from blood.

CDR3 sequence reads: CASSISPASTYEQYF. The CDR3 bases are TGTGCCAGCAGTATAAGTCCAGCCAGCACCTACGAGCAGTACTTC. The chain recombines TRBV19 with TRBJ2-7; D is unclear. The germline V gene has CDR1 LNHDA and CDR2 SQIVND (reference sequence). CDR3 length equals 15 residues.